This T cell receptor (beta chain) was sequenced during a study of shared clonotypes between healthy human individuals. Sequencing was performed with immunoSEQ multiplex PCR; in TCRdb, only in-frame clones are kept and a portion is missing. The sample consists of some 1.4 million clones, about 96% of them appearing once. The sample comprised naive CD4+ T cells sorted from blood. Indicated subset: CD45RA+ positively selected. This receptor was identified in a man between 25 and 39 years old in good health.

CDR3 sequence (DNA): TGTGCCAGCATTTCGGGACTAGCGGGAGGTTACGAGCAGTACTTC. The encoded protein is CASISGLAGGYEQYF. The V and J genes are TRBV28 and TRBJ2-7, with 15 bases that match TRBD2. Germline V lookup: CDR1 MDHEN, CDR2 SYDVKM. Unmatched junction bases numbered 5, after V lost 7 bases and J lost 4 bases. The CDR3 length is 15 residues.